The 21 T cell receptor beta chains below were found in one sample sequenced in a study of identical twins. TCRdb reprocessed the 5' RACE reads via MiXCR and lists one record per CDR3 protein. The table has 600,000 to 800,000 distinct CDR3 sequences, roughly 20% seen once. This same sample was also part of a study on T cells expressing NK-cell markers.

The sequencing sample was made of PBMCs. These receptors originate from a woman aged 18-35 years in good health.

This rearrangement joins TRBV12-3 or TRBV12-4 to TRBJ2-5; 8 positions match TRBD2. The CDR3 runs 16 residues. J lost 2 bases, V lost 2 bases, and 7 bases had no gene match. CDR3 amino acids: CASSLSRRGEQETQYF. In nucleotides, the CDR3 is TGTGCCAGCAGTTTATCACGGCGGGGGGAACAAGAGACCCAGTACTTC.

The CDR3 region is CASSTQGSYEQYF. CDR3 coding DNA: TGCGCCAGCAGCACACAGGGCTCCTACGAGCAGTACTTC. The V gene is TRBV5-1, the J gene TRBJ2-7; possibly TRBD1 for D (6 bases). The CDR3 spans 13 residues. The V gene's germline CDR1 is SGHRS and CDR2 YFSETQ. Trimming removed 4 bases from V and 0 bases from J, with 8 bases in between.

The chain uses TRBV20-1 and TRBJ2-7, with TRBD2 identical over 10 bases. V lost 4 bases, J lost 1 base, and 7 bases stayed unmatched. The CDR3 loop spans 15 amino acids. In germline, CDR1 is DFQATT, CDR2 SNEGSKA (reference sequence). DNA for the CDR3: TGCAGTGCTACTTCAGCGGGGGGGGTTTCCTACGAGCAGTACTTC. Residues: CSATSAGGVSYEQYF.

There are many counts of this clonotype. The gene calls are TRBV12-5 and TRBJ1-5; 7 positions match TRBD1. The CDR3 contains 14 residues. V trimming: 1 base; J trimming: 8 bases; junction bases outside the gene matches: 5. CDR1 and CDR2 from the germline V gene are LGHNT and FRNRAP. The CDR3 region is CASGLGQGLEPQHF. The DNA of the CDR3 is TGTGCTAGTGGTTTGGGACAGGGATTGGAGCCCCAGCATTTT.

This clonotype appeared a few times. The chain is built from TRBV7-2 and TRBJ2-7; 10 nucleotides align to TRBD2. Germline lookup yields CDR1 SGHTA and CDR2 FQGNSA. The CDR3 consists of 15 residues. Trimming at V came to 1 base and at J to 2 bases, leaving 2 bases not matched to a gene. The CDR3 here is CASSLVLAGPYEQYF. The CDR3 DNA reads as TGTGCCAGCAGCTTAGTACTAGCGGGACCCTACGAGCAGTACTTC.

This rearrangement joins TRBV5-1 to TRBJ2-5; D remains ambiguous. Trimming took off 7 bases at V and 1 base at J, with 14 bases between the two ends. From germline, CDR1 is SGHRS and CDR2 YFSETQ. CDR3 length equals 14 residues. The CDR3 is CASRSILPQETQYF. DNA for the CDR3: TGCGCCAGCCGGAGCATTTTGCCCCAAGAGACCCAGTACTTC.

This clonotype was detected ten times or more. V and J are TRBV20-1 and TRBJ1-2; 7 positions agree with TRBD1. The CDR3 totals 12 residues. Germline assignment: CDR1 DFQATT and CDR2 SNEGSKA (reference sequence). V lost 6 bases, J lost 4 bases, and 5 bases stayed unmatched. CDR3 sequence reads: CSASGQLYGYTF. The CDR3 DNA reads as TGCAGTGCCTCGGGACAGCTCTATGGCTACACCTTC.

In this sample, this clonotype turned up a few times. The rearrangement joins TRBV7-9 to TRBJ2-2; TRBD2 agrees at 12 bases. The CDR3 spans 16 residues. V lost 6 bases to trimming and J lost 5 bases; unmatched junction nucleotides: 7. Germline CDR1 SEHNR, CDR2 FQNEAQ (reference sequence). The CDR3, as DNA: TGTGCCAGCAGGTCGACTAGCGGGAGAGGAACCGGGGAGCTGTTTTTT. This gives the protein CASRSTSGRGTGELFF.

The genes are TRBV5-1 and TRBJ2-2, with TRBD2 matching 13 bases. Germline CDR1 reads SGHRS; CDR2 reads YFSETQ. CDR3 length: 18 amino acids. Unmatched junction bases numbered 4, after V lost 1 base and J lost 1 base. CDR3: CASSLTSGRAGNTGELFF. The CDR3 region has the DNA TGCGCCAGCAGCTTGACTAGCGGGAGGGCCGGGAACACCGGGGAGCTGTTTTTT.

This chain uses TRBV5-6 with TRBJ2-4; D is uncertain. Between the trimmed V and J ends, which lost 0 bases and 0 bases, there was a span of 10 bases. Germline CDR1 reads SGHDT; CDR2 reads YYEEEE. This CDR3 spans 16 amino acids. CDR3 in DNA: TGTGCCAGCAGCTTGGGTGGTACGCTAGCCAAAAACATTCAGTACTTC. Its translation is CASSLGGTLAKNIQYF.

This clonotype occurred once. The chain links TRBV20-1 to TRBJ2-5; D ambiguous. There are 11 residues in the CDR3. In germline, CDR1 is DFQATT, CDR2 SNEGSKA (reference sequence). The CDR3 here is CSSDSEETQYF. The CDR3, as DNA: TGCAGCTCCGACTCAGAAGAGACCCAGTACTTC.

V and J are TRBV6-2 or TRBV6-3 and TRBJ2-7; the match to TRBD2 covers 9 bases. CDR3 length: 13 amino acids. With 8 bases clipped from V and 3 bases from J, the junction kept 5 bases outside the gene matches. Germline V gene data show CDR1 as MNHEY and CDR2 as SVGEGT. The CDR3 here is CASAGGDYYEQYF. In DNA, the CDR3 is TGTGCCAGCGCGGGAGGGGACTACTACGAGCAGTACTTC.

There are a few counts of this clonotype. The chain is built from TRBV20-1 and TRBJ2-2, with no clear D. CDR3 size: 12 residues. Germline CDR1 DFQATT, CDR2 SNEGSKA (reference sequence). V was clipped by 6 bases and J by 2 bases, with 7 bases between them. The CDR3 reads CSAPQNTGELFF. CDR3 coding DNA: TGCAGTGCCCCACAAAACACCGGGGAGCTGTTTTTT.

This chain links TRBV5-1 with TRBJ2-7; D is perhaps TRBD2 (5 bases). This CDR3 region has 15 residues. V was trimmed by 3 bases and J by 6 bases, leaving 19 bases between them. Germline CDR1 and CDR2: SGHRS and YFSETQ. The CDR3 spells CASSSASATAAEQYF. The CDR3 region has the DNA TGCGCCAGCAGCTCGGCTTCGGCCACAGCGGCCGAGCAGTACTTC.

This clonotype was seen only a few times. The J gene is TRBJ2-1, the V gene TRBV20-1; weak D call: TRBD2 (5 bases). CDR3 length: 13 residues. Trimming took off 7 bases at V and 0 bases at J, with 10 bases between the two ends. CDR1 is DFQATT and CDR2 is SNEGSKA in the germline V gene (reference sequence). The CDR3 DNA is TGCAGTGTCGTAGGGAGCTCCTACAATGAGCAGTTCTTC. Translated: CSVVGSSYNEQFF.

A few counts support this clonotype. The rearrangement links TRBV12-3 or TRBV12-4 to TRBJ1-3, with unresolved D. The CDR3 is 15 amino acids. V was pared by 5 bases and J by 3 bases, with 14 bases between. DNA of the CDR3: TGTGCCAGCAGTAGTAGGGAGGAAGGTGGAAACACCATATATTTT. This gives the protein CASSSREEGGNTIYF.

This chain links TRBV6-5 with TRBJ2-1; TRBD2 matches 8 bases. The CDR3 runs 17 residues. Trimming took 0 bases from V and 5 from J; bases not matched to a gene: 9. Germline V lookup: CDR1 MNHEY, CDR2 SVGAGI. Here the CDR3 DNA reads TGTGCCAGCAGTTACTCGATTTTCCAGCGGGGGAACAATGAGCAGTTCTTC. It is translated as CASSYSIFQRGNNEQFF.

Written as DNA, the CDR3 is TGTGCCAGCAGTCGAACCCTCGGGACAGGGGGTCGCTACACCTTC. This sequence encodes CASSRTLGTGGRYTF. The chain couples TRBV6-1 to TRBJ1-2, with TRBD1 matching 11 bases. The CDR3 loop spans 15 amino acids. With 5 bases clipped from V and 9 bases from J, the junction kept 11 bases outside the gene matches. Looked up from germline, CDR1 is MNHNS and CDR2 is SASEGT.

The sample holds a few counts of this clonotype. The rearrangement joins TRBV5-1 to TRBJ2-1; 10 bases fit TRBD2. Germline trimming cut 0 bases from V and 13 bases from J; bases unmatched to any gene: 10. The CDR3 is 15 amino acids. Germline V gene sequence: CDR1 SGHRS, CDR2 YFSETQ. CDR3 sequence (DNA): TGCGCCAGCAGCTTGGAAATAGCGGGAGGACGCATCCAGTTCTTC. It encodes CASSLEIAGGRIQFF.

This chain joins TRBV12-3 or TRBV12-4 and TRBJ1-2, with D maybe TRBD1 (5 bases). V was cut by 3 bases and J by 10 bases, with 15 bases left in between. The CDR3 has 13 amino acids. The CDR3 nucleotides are TGTGCCAGCAGTTTCCTGGTGGGGGGTTACTACACCTTC. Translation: CASSFLVGGYYTF.

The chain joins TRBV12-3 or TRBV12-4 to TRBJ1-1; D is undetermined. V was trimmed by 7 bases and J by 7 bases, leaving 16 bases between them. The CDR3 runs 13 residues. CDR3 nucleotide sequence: TGTGCCAGCACCCCCGGCTCCCGCTTTGAAGCTTTCTTT. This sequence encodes CASTPGSRFEAFF.